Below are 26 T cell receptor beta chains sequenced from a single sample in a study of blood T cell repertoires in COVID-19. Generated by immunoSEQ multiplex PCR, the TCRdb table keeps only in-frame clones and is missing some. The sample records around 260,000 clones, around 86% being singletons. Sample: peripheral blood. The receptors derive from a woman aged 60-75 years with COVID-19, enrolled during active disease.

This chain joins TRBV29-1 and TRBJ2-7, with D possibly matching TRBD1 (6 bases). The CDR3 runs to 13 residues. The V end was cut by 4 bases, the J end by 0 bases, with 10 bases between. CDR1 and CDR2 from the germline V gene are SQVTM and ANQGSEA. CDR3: CSVGQGRSYEQYF. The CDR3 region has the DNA TGCAGCGTTGGCCAGGGGCGCTCCTACGAGCAGTACTTC.

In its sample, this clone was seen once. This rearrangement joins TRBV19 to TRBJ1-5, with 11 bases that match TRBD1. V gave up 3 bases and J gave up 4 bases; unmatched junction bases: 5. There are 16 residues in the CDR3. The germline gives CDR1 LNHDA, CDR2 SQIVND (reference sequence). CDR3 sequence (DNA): TGTGCCAGTAGTATTAAGGACAGGGGGCGGAATCAGCCCCAGCATTTT. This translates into CASSIKDRGRNQPQHF.

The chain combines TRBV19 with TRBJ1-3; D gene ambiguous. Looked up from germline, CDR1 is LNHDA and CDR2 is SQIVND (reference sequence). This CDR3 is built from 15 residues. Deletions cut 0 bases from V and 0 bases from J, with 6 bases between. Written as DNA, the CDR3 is TGTGCCAGTAGTATAGATCACAACTCTGGAAACACCATATATTTT. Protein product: CASSIDHNSGNTIYF.

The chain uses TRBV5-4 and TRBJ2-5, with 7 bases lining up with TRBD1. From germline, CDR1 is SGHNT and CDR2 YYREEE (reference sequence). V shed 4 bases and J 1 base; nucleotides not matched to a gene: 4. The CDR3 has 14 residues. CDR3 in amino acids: CASSPGQLQETQYF. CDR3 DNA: TGTGCCAGCAGCCCGGGACAGCTCCAAGAGACCCAGTACTTC.

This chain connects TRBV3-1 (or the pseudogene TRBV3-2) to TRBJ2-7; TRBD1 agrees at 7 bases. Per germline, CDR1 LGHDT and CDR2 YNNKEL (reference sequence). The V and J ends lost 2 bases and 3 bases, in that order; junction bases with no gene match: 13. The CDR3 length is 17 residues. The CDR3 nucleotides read TGTGCCAGCAGCCAAAACCCCTTAAGACAGGGATACTACGAGCAGTACTTC. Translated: CASSQNPLRQGYYEQYF.

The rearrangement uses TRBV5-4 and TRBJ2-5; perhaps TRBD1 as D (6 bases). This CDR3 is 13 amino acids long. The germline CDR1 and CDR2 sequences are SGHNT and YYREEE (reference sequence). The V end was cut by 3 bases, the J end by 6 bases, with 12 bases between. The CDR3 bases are TGTGCCAGCAGCTCGGACAGTGGAAAGACCCAGTACTTC. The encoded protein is CASSSDSGKTQYF. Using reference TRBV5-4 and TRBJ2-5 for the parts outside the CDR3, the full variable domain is ETGVTQSPTHLIKTRGQQVTLRCSSQSGHNTVSWYQQALGQGPQFIFQYYREEENGRGNFPPRFSGLQFPNYSSELNVNALELDDSALYLCASSSDSGKTQYFGPGTRLLVL.

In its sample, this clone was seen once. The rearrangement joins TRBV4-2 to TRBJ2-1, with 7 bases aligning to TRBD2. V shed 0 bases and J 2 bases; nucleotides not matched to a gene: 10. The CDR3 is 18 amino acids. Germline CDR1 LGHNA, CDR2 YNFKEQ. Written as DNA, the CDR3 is TGTGCCAGCAGCCAAGATCCGGTCGGCGGGAGAACCTACAATGAGCAGTTCTTC. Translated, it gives CASSQDPVGGRTYNEQFF.

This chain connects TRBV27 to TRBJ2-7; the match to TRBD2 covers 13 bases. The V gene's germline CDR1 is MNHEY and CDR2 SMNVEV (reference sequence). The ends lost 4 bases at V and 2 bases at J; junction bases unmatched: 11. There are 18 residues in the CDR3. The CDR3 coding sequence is TGTGCCAGCAGTTCTCGGACTAGCGGGAGTGGTTTACCCTACGAGCAGTACTTC. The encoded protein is CASSSRTSGSGLPYEQYF.

The CDR3 sequence: CASSEGWATRSETQYF. CDR3 nucleotide sequence: TGCGCCAGCAGTGAGGGCTGGGCAACGCGCTCGGAGACCCAGTACTTC. This chain uses TRBV10-2 with TRBJ2-5; D unresolved. The CDR3 extends over 16 amino acids. Germline lookup yields CDR1 WSHSY and CDR2 SAAADI. The V end was cut by 2 bases, the J end by 5 bases, with 18 bases between.

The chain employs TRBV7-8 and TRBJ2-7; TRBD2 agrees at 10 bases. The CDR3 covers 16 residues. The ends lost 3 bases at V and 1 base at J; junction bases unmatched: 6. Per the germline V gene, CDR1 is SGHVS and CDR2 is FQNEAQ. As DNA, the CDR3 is TGTGCCAGCAGCTTCGCCGGGACTAGCGCATCCTACGAGCAGTACTTC. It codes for CASSFAGTSASYEQYF.

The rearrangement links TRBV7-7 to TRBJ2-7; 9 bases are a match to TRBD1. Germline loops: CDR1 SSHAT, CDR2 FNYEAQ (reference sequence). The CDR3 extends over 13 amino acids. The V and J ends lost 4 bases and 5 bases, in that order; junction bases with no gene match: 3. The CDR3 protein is CASSSDRGHEQYF. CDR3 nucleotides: TGTGCCAGCAGCTCGGACAGGGGCCACGAGCAGTACTTC.

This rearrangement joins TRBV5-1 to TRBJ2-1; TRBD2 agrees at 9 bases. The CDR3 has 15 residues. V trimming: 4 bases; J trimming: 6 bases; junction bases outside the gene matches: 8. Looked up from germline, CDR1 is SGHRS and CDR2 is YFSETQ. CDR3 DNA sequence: TGCGCCAGCAGCGACACCGGGACTAGCCCCAATGAGCAGTTCTTC. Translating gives CASSDTGTSPNEQFF.

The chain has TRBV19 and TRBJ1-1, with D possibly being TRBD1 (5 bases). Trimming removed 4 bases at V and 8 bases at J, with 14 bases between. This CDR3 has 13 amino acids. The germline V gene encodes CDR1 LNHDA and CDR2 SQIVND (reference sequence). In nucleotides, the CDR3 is TGTGCCAGTAGTAAAGGGGTGTTCGGGGAAGCTTTCTTT. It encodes CASSKGVFGEAFF.

CDR3 sequence: CASSPLRAVAYNEQFF. The CDR3 nucleotides read TGTGCCAGCAGCCCTCTGAGAGCGGTCGCCTACAATGAGCAGTTCTTC. The chain employs TRBV7-9 and TRBJ2-1; D is perhaps TRBD2 (5 bases). Trimming stripped 5 bases from V and 2 bases from J, with 16 bases between. CDR1 SEHNR and CDR2 FQNEAQ come from the germline V gene (reference sequence). This CDR3 spans 16 amino acids.

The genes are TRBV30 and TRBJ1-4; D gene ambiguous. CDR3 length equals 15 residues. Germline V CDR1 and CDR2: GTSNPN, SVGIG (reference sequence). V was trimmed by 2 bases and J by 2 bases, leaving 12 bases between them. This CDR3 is CAWSTSQATNEKLFF. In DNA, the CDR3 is TGTGCCTGGAGTACCTCCCAGGCCACTAATGAAAAACTGTTTTTT.

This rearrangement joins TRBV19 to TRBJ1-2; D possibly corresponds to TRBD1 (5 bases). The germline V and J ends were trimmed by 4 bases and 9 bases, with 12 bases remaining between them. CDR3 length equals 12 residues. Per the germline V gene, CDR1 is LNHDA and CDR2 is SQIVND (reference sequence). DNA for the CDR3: TGTGCCAGTAGTACCGTGGGGGGAAGCTACACCTTC. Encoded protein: CASSTVGGSYTF.

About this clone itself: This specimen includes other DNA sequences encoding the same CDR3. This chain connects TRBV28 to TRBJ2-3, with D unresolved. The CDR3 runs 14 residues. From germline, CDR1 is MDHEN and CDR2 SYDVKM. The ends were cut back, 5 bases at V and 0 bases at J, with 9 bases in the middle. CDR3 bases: TGTGCCAGCAGTAGACTGGCTAGCACAGATACGCAGTATTTT. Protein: CASSRLASTDTQYF.

DNA for the CDR3: TGTGCCAGCAGCTACTCTAGCGGGAGGTCGACAGATACGCAGTATTTT. Protein: CASSYSSGRSTDTQYF. V and J are TRBV3-1 (or the pseudogene TRBV3-2) and TRBJ2-3; 11 bases agree with TRBD2. V dropped 5 bases and J dropped 3; count of bases not matched to a gene: 7. The germline V gene encodes CDR1 LGHDT and CDR2 YNNKEL (reference sequence). CDR3 size: 16 residues.

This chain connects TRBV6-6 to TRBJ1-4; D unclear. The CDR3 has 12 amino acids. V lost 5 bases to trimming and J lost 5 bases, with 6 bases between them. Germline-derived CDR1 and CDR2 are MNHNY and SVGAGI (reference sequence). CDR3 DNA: TGTGCCAGCAGTCCCAGGAATGAAAAACTGTTTTTT. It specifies CASSPRNEKLFF.

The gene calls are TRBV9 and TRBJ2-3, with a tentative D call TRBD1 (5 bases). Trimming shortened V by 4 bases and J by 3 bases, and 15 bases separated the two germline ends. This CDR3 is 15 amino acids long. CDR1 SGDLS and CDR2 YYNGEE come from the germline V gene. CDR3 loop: CASSPPVGPTDTQYF. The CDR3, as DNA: TGTGCCAGCAGCCCCCCCGTGGGGCCGACAGATACGCAGTATTTT.

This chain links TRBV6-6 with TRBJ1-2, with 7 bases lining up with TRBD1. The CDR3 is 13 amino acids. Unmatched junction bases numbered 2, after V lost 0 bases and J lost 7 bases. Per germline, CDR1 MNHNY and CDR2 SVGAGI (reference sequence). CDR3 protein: CASSYSNRGGYTF. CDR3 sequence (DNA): TGTGCCAGCAGTTACTCAAACAGGGGTGGCTACACCTTC.

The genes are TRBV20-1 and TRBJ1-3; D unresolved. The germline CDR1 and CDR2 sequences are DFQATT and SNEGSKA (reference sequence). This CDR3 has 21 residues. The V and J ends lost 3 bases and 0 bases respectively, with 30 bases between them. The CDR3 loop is CSASRVLGTRGGTRSGNTIYF. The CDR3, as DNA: TGCAGTGCTAGTAGGGTGCTAGGAACTCGGGGTGGCACACGCTCTGGAAACACCATATATTTT.

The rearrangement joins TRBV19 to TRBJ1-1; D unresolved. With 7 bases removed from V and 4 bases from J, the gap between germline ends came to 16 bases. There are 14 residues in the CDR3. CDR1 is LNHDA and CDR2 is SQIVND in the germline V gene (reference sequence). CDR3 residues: CASTKGGQFTEAFF. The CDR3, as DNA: TGTGCCAGTACCAAAGGAGGCCAGTTCACTGAAGCTTTCTTT.

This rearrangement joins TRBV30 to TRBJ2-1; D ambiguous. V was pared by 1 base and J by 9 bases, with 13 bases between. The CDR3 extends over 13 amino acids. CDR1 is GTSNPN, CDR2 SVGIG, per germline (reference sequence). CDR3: CAWSGNRFGEQFF. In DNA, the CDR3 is TGTGCCTGGAGTGGAAACAGATTCGGTGAGCAGTTCTTC.

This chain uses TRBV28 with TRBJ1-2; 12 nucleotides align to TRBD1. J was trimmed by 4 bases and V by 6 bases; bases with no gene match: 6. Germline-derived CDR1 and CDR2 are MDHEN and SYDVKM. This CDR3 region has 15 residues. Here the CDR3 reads CASRGGQGAPYGYTF. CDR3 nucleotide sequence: TGTGCCAGCAGGGGGGGACAGGGGGCACCCTATGGCTACACCTTC.

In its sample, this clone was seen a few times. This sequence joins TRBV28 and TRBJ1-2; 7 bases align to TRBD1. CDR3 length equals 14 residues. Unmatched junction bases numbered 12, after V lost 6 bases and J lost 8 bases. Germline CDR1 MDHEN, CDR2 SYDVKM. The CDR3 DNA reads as TGTGCCAGCAGACGCCCCGACAGGGTTGGGGGCTACACCTTC. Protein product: CASRRPDRVGGYTF.